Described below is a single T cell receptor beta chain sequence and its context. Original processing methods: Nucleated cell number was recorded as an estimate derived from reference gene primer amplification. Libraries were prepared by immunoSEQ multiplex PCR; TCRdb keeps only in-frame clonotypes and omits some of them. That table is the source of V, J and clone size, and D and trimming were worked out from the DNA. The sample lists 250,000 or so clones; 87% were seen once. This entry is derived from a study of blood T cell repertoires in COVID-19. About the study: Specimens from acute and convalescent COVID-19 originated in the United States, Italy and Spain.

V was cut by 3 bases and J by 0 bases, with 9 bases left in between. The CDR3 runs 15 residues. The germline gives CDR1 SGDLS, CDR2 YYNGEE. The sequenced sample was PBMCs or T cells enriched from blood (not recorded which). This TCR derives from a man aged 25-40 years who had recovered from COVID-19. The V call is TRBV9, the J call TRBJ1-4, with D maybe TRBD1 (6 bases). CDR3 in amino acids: CASSGRGATNEKLFF. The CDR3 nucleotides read TGTGCCAGCAGCGGCAGGGGTGCAACTAATGAAAAACTGTTTTTT. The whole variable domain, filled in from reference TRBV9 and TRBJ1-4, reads DSGVTQTPKHLITATGQRVTLRCSPRSGDLSVYWYQQSLDQGLQFLIQYYNGEERAKGNILERFSAQQFPDLHSELNLSSLELGDSALYFCASSGRGATNEKLFFGSGTQLSVL.